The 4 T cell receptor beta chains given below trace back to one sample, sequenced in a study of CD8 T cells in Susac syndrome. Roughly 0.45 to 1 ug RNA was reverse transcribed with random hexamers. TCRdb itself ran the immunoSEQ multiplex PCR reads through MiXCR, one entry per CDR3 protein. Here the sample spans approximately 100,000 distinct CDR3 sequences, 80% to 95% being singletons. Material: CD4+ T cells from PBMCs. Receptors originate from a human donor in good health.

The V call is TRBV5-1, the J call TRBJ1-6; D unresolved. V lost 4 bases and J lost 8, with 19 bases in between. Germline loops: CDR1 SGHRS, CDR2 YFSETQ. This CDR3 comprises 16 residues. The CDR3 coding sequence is TGCGCCAGCAGCCTGCAGCCAGCGGGATCTGATTCACCCCTCCACTTT. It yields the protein CASSLQPAGSDSPLHF.

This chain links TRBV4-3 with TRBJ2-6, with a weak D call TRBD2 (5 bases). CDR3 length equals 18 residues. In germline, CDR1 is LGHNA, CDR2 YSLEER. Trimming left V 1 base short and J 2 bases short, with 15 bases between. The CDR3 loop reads CASSQGMVREPGANVLTF. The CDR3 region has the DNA TGCGCCAGCAGCCAAGGGATGGTGAGGGAGCCTGGGGCCAACGTCCTGACTTTC.

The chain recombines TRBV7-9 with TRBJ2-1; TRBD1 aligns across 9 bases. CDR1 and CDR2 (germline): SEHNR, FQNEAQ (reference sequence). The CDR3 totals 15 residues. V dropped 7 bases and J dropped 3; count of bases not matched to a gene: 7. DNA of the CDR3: TGTGCCAGCAACCCTCCGGGACAGGGCTACAATGAGCAGTTCTTC. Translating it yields CASNPPGQGYNEQFF.

The CDR3 reads CAISAFQETQYF. CDR3 bases: TGTGCCATCAGTGCTTTCCAAGAGACCCAGTACTTC. The rearrangement uses TRBV10-3 and TRBJ2-5, with D hard to call. The germline CDR1 and CDR2 sequences are ENHRY and SYGVKD. Deletions cut 4 bases from V and 1 base from J, with 4 bases between. This CDR3 is built from 12 residues.